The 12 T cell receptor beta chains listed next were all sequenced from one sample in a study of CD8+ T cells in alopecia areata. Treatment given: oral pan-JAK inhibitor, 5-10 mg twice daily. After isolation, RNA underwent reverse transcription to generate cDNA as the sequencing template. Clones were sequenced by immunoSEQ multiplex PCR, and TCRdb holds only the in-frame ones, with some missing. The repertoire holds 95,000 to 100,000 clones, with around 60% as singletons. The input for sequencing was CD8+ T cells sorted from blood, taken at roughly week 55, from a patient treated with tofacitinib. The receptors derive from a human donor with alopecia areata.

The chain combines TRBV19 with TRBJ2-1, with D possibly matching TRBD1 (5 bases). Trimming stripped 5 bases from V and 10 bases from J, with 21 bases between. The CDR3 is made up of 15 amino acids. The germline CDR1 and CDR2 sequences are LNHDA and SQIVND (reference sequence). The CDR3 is CASSVQGAPTLEQFF. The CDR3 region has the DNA TGTGCCAGTAGTGTTCAGGGCGCCCCTACGCTGGAGCAGTTCTTC. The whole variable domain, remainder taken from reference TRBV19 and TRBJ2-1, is DGGITQSPKYLFRKEGQNVTLSCEQNLNHDAMYWYRQDPGQGLRLIYYSQIVNDFQKGDIAEGYSVSREKKESFPLTVTSAQKNPTAFYLCASSVQGAPTLEQFFGPGTRLTVL.

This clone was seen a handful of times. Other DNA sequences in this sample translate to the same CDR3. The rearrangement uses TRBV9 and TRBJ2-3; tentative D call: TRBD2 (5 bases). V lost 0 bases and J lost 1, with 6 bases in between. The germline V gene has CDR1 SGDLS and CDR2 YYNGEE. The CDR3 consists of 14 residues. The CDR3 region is CASSVDGGTDTQYF. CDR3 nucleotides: TGTGCCAGCAGCGTAGACGGGGGCACAGATACGCAGTATTTT.

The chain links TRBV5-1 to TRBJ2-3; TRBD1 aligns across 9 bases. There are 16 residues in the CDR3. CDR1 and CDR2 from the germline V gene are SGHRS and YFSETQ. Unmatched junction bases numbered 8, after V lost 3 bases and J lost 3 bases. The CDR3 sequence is CASSSHDRGWTDTQYF. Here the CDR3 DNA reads TGCGCCAGCAGCTCACATGACAGGGGGTGGACAGATACGCAGTATTTT.

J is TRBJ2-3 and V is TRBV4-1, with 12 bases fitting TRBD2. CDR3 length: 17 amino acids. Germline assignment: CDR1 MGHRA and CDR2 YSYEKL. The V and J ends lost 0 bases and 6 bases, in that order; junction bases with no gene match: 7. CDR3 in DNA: TGCGCCAGCAGCCAAGATCGTCTAGCGGGGGGGATCGATACGCAGTATTTT. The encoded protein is CASSQDRLAGGIDTQYF.

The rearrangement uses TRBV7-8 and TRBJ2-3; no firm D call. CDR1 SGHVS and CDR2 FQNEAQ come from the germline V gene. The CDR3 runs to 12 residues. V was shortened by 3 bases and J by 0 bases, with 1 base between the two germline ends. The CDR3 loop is CASSFSTDTQYF. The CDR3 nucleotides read TGTGCCAGCAGCTTTAGCACAGATACGCAGTATTTT.

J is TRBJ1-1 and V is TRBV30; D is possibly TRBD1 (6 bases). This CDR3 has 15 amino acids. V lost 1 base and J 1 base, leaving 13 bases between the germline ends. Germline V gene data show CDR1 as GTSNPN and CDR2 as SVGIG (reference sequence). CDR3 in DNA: TGTGCCTGGAGTGCCTTACCACAGGGGAACACTGAAGCTTTCTTT. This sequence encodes CAWSALPQGNTEAFF.

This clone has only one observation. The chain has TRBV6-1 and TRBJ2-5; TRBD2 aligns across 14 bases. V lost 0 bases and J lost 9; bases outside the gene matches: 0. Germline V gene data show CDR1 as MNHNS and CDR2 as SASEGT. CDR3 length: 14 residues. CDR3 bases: TGTGCCAGCAGTGAAGCGGGACTAGCGGGGGCCCAGTACTTC. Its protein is CASSEAGLAGAQYF.

The chain's CDR3 is CASSLFGLAGFTDTQYF. The CDR3 DNA reads as TGTGCCAGCAGTTTATTCGGACTAGCGGGCTTCACAGATACGCAGTATTTT. This chain uses TRBV28 with TRBJ2-3; 11 bases map to TRBD2. The germline V gene encodes CDR1 MDHEN and CDR2 SYDVKM. The CDR3 is made up of 17 amino acids. J gave up 2 bases and V 1 base, and 5 bases lay outside the gene matches. The full variable domain, completed using reference TRBV28 and TRBJ2-3, is DVKVTQSSRYLVKRTGEKVFLECVQDMDHENMFWYRQDPGLGLRLIYFSYDVKMKEKGDIPEGYSVSREKKERFSLILESASTNQTSMYLCASSLFGLAGFTDTQYFGPGTRLTVL.

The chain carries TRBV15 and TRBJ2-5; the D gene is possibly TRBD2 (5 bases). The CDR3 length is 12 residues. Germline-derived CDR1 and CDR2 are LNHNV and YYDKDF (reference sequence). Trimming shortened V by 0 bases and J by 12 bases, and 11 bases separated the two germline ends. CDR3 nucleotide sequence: TGTGCCACCAGCAGAGAATATAAAGCGGAGTACTTC. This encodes CATSREYKAEYF.

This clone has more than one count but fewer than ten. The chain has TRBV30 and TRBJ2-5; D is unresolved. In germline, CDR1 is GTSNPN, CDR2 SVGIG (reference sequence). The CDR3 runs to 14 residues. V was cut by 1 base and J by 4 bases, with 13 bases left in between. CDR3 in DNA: TGTGCCTGGAGTGCCCCGAATTTGGGAGAGACCCAGTACTTC. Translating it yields CAWSAPNLGETQYF.

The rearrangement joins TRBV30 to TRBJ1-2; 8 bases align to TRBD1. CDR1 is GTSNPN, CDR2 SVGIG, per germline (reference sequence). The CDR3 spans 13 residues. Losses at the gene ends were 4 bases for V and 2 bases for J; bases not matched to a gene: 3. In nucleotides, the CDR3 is TGTGCCTGGACAGGGGGCCTGAACTATGGCTACACCTTC. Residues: CAWTGGLNYGYTF.

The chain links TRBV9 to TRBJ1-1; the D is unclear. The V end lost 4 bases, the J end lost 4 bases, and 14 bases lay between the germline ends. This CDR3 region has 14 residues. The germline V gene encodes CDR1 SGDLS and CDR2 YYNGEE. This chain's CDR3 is CASSSAGLGTEAFF. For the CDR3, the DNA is TGTGCCAGCAGCAGTGCAGGACTAGGCACTGAAGCTTTCTTT.